This T cell receptor (beta chain) was sequenced for a study of identical twins. This clonotype was found many times. No antigen is known for it. Losses at the gene ends were 5 bases for V and 3 bases for J; bases not matched to a gene: 6. This CDR3 region has 15 residues. The germline V gene encodes CDR1 DFQATT and CDR2 SNEGSKA (reference sequence). The study, taken as a whole, reports: Out-of-frame alpha sequences that twins shared showed excess low generation probability.

TCRdb used MiXCR to reprocess the 5' RACE reads, holding one entry per CDR3 protein. The sample has about 920,000 distinct CDR3 sequences, about 12% seen once. In addition, the sample was reused for a study of yellow fever vaccine responses in identical twins.

Sequenced input: PBMCs. The chain carries TRBV20-1 and TRBJ1-5, with 11 bases matching TRBD1. This clonotype originated in a woman aged 18-29 years in good health. This chain's CDR3 is CSARTGGASNQPQHF. The CDR3 DNA reads TGCAGTGCTCGGACAGGGGGCGCGTCCAATCAGCCCCAGCATTTT.